The text below deals with one T cell receptor beta chain. Its specificity is not known. This entry is derived from a study of response to subunit inactivated influenza vaccine. Notes on the study in general: Seasonal influenza vaccination, on each occasion, was suggested by the authors to recruit few new T cells.

Each CDR3 protein is one row after TCRdb ran MiXCR on the RT-PCR reads. The sample contains 650,000 to 700,000 distinct CDR3 sequences, approximately 15% of which appear only once. The starting material was PBMCs from blood, obtained 12 days after vaccination. This TCR came from a man aged 45-65 years who received an inactivated influenza vaccine.

The chain's CDR3 is CATSRDHPGTSYNEQFF. The CDR3 nucleotides read TGTGCCACCAGCAGAGATCACCCAGGGACCTCCTACAATGAGCAGTTCTTC. The chain links TRBV15 to TRBJ2-1; D possibly matches TRBD1 or TRBD2 (5 bases each). Germline-derived CDR1 and CDR2 are LNHNV and YYDKDF (reference sequence). V was shortened by 0 bases and J by 0 bases, with 12 bases between the two germline ends. This CDR3 is 17 amino acids long.